The present TCR beta chain was sequenced within a study of shared T cell receptors in the human thymus. TCRdb's copy holds only in-frame clones and misses some; the assay was immunoSEQ multiplex PCR. Among 700,000 to 750,000 clones listed, 80% to 90% were seen once. CDR1 LGHNA and CDR2 YNFKEQ come from the germline V gene. The CDR3 is made up of 23 amino acids. Trimming at V came to 4 bases and at J to 1 base, leaving 21 bases not matched to a gene. These sequences were also reported in another study, on human thymus T cells. Per that study: Resections removed during corrective heart surgery provided the thymus tissue used. Thymic repertoires of unrelated individuals were reported in related research to overlap highly.

The TCR comes from a girl under three years old with a congenital heart defect. The specimen was thymocytes. This chain links TRBV4-2 with TRBJ2-6, with 11 bases fitting TRBD1. For the CDR3, the DNA is TGTGCCAGCAGCCTTTCTTCCGGGACAGGGGGGAACGGACTAGGGTCTGGGGCCAACGTCCTGACTTTC. Translation gives CASSLSSGTGGNGLGSGANVLTF.